This T cell receptor (beta chain) derives from a study of shared clonotypes between healthy human individuals. Germline V lookup: CDR1 MDHEN, CDR2 SYDVKM. The CDR3 sequence is 11 residues long. J lost 15 bases, V lost 5 bases, and 7 bases had no gene match. Some clones are missing from TCRdb's copy, which holds only in-frame ones; the method was immunoSEQ multiplex PCR. The sample lists approximately 2,000,000 clones; about nine tenths were seen once. V and J are TRBV28 and TRBJ2-4, with TRBD1 matching over 7 bases. This TCR came from a man between 18 and 35 years old in good health. Some clones in this sample may be carry-over from other donors' samples. The sequenced material came from naive CD4+ T cells from PBMCs. As to subset: CD45RA+ positively selected. CDR3: CASSTRDSPYF. The CDR3 DNA is TGTGCCAGCAGTACCAGGGACAGTCCGTACTTC. Full variable domain (remainder filled in from reference TRBV28 and TRBJ2-4): DVKVTQSSRYLVKRTGEKVFLECVQDMDHENMFWYRQDPGLGLRLIYFSYDVKMKEKGDIPEGYSVSREKKERFSLILESASTNQTSMYLCASSTRDSPYFGAGTRLSVL.